What follows are 32 T cell receptor beta chains derived from one specimen sequenced in a study of cytomegalovirus exposure and HLA in healthy donors. It was with 60 Vbeta and 13 Jbeta primers that the PCR ran. Here immunoSEQ multiplex PCR was the method, and the copy in TCRdb shows in-frame clones only, minus some. The sample holds around 61,000 clones; approximately 83% are singletons and the top ten take 1.7%. What was sequenced was PBMCs. These receptors came from a man aged 35 to 55 in good health and CMV-seronegative.

V and J are TRBV29-1 and TRBJ2-7; D might be TRBD1 (7 bases). The germline V gene encodes CDR1 SQVTM and CDR2 ANQGSEA. The CDR3 length is 13 residues. V shed 4 bases and J shed 5 bases, with 15 bases lying between them. The CDR3 DNA follows: TGCAGCGTTGTCGAGACAGGGAGGAACGAGCAGTACTTC. This encodes CSVVETGRNEQYF.

The chain is built from TRBV7-6 and TRBJ2-1, with 9 bases matching TRBD1. This CDR3 is 15 amino acids long. Losses at the gene ends were 5 bases for V and 1 base for J; bases not matched to a gene: 3. Per the germline V gene, CDR1 is SGHVS and CDR2 is FNYEAQ. CDR3 DNA: TGTGCCAGCAGCCCCGGACAGGGGTCCTACAATGAGCAGTTCTTC. Its protein is CASSPGQGSYNEQFF.

The rearrangement uses TRBV18 and TRBJ2-1; no clear D. The V end was cut by 4 bases, the J end by 5 bases, with 6 bases between. CDR3 size: 12 residues. Germline CDR1 KGHSH, CDR2 LQKENI. The CDR3 here is CASSRRDNEQFF. The CDR3 DNA reads as TGTGCCAGCTCACGACGGGACAATGAGCAGTTCTTC.

The genes are TRBV19 and TRBJ1-2, with 9 nucleotides matching TRBD1. Trimming cost V 1 base and J 7 bases; bases outside gene matches: 4. The CDR3 runs 14 residues. Germline CDR1 is LNHDA and CDR2 is SQIVND (reference sequence). The CDR3: CASSIVGQGGGYTF. The CDR3 nucleotides are TGTGCCAGTAGTATAGTGGGACAGGGAGGTGGCTACACCTTC.

V gene TRBV7-9 combines with J gene TRBJ2-7; 10 nucleotides agree with TRBD1. This CDR3 is built from 15 residues. V gave up 4 bases and J gave up 7 bases; unmatched junction bases: 10. Germline CDR1 SEHNR, CDR2 FQNEAQ (reference sequence). The CDR3 here is CASSSADRGQEEQYF. DNA for the CDR3: TGTGCCAGCAGCTCCGCTGACAGGGGGCAAGAAGAGCAGTACTTC.

V is TRBV30 and J is TRBJ2-3; 14 bases line up with TRBD2. J was trimmed by 0 bases and V by 5 bases; bases with no gene match: 4. This CDR3 has 16 amino acids. The germline V gene encodes CDR1 GTSNPN and CDR2 SVGIG (reference sequence). CDR3 protein: CAWGRLAGGSTDTQYF. CDR3 nucleotide sequence: TGTGCCTGGGGACGACTAGCGGGGGGGAGCACAGATACGCAGTATTTT. The full variable domain, completed using reference TRBV30 and TRBJ2-3, is SQTIHQWPATLVQPVGSPLSLECTVEGTSNPNLYWYRQAAGRGLQLLFYSVGIGQISSEVPQNLSASRPQDRQFILSSKKLLLSDSGFYLCAWGRLAGGSTDTQYFGPGTRLTVL.

The V gene is TRBV2, the J gene TRBJ2-2, with D possibly matching TRBD2 (6 bases). Deletions cut 7 bases from V and 4 bases from J, with 25 bases between. The CDR3 has 18 residues. CDR1 and CDR2 (germline): SNHLY, FYNNEI. This chain's CDR3 is CASTPTRRRGFGTGELFF. The CDR3 region has the DNA TGTGCCAGCACTCCAACCCGGCGGAGGGGTTTCGGCACCGGGGAGCTGTTTTTT.

The chain recombines TRBV6-5 with TRBJ2-7; 9 nucleotides line up with TRBD2. Germline assignment: CDR1 MNHEY and CDR2 SVGAGI. After removal of 6 bases from V and 4 bases from J, the junction contained 4 bases not matched to a gene. This CDR3 contains 13 residues. The CDR3 DNA follows: TGTGCCAGCAGAAGACTAGCGGCTTACGAGCAGTACTTC. Its translation: CASRRLAAYEQYF.

The chain couples TRBV5-1 to TRBJ2-1, with TRBD1 matching over 11 bases. V shed 4 bases, J shed 4 bases, and the junction held 4 bases outside the gene matches. Germline CDR1 and CDR2: SGHRS and YFSETQ. This CDR3 region has 15 residues. The CDR3 region has the DNA TGCGCCAGCAGCGGACAGGGGGCGACATACAATGAGCAGTTCTTC. Amino acids: CASSGQGATYNEQFF.

V is TRBV19 and J is TRBJ2-7; maybe TRBD2 (5 bases). Trimming removed 9 bases at V and 4 bases at J, with 10 bases between. Per germline, CDR1 LNHDA and CDR2 SQIVND (reference sequence). The CDR3 totals 11 residues. CDR3 bases: TGTGCCAGCGGAGGTTTTTACGAGCAGTACTTC. This encodes CASGGFYEQYF. The full variable domain, completed using reference TRBV19 and TRBJ2-7, is DGGITQSPKYLFRKEGQNVTLSCEQNLNHDAMYWYRQDPGQGLRLIYYSQIVNDFQKGDIAEGYSVSREKKESFPLTVTSAQKNPTAFYLCASGGFYEQYFGPGTRLTVT.

The gene calls are TRBV19 and TRBJ1-2; D not certain. Germline values: CDR1 LNHDA, CDR2 SQIVND (reference sequence). V was cut by 5 bases and J by 2 bases, with 9 bases left in between. CDR3 length equals 13 residues. CDR3 protein: CASSEEGNYGYTF. DNA of the CDR3: TGTGCCAGTAGTGAGGAGGGAAACTATGGCTACACCTTC.

This chain connects TRBV2 to TRBJ2-3; D is possibly TRBD2 (5 bases). Trimming removed 9 bases at V and 0 bases at J, with 16 bases between. Germline assignment: CDR1 SNHLY and CDR2 FYNNEI. The CDR3 consists of 15 residues. The CDR3 region is CASAGGQPSTDTQYF. The CDR3 DNA reads TGTGCCAGTGCCGGCGGGCAACCTAGCACAGATACGCAGTATTTT. The full variable domain, completed using reference TRBV2 and TRBJ2-3, is EPEVTQTPSHQVTQMGQEVILRCVPISNHLYFYWYRQILGQKVEFLVSFYNNEISEKSEIFDDQFSVERPDGSNFTLKIRSTKLEDSAMYFCASAGGQPSTDTQYFGPGTRLTVL.

The chain joins TRBV7-9 to TRBJ2-5; D perhaps matches TRBD1 (5 bases). V was shortened by 5 bases and J by 2 bases, with 15 bases between the two germline ends. There are 15 residues in the CDR3. CDR1 and CDR2 from the germline V gene are SEHNR and FQNEAQ (reference sequence). CDR3 sequence reads: CASSELRTPQETQYF. CDR3 coding DNA: TGTGCCAGCAGCGAGCTTCGGACACCTCAAGAGACCCAGTACTTC.

The gene calls are TRBV30 and TRBJ2-2; TRBD2 aligns across 9 bases. This CDR3 has 13 amino acids. The trim removed 3 bases at V and 6 bases at J, leaving 2 bases unmatched. Germline-derived CDR1 and CDR2 are GTSNPN and SVGIG (reference sequence). The chain's CDR3 is CAWRRGRAGELFF. The CDR3 bases are TGTGCCTGGAGGCGCGGGAGGGCCGGGGAGCTGTTTTTT. The entire variable domain, with the rest obtained from reference TRBV30 and TRBJ2-2, is as follows: SQTIHQWPATLVQPVGSPLSLECTVEGTSNPNLYWYRQAAGRGLQLLFYSVGIGQISSEVPQNLSASRPQDRQFILSSKKLLLSDSGFYLCAWRRGRAGELFFGEGSRLTVL.

The chain employs TRBV6-6 and TRBJ1-1; TRBD1 matches 10 bases. V shed 5 bases, J shed 4 bases, and the junction held 4 bases outside the gene matches. The CDR3 extends over 14 amino acids. The germline V gene has CDR1 MNHNY and CDR2 SVGAGI (reference sequence). The CDR3 nucleotides are TGTGCCAGCAGTCAGGGACAGGGGCCCACTGAAGCTTTCTTT. Translation: CASSQGQGPTEAFF.

The chain has TRBV7-8 and TRBJ2-7, with no clear D. Trimming left V 2 bases short and J 2 bases short, with 19 bases between. The CDR3 runs 17 residues. Germline V gene lookup returns CDR1 SGHVS and CDR2 FQNEAQ. The CDR3 bases are TGTGCCAGCAGCTTAATAGCCACCACACTCGAGGCCTACGAGCAGTACGTC. Translation gives CASSLIATTLEAYEQYV.

This chain connects TRBV6-1 to TRBJ1-2, with D possibly TRBD1 on 5 matching bases. Trimming removed 7 bases at V and 3 bases at J, with 15 bases between. CDR3 size: 14 residues. CDR1 and CDR2 from the germline V gene are MNHNS and SASEGT. Here the CDR3 DNA reads TGTGCCAGCACCCAAGCCCGGGGGTACTATGGCTACACCTTC. Protein sequence: CASTQARGYYGYTF.

This clone was observed a single time. V gene TRBV5-4 combines with J gene TRBJ1-1; D gene unclear. Germline CDR1 SGHNT, CDR2 YYREEE (reference sequence). Trimming left V 4 bases short and J 3 bases short, with 13 bases between. This CDR3 is built from 14 residues. CDR3: CASSLPAMDTEAFF. In nucleotides, the CDR3 is TGTGCCAGCAGCCTCCCTGCGATGGACACTGAAGCTTTCTTT.

J is TRBJ2-5 and V is TRBV6-1; 7 bases match TRBD1. This CDR3 spans 15 amino acids. The germline gives CDR1 MNHNS, CDR2 SASEGT. V was clipped by 2 bases and J by 5 bases; unmatched bases: 8. The CDR3 DNA reads as TGTGCCAGCAGTGAACCGACAGGGAAAACCGAGACCCAGTACTTC. Residues: CASSEPTGKTETQYF.

The V gene is TRBV2, the J gene TRBJ2-7; TRBD1 matches at 9 bases. The CDR3 contains 14 residues. CDR1 and CDR2 (germline): SNHLY, FYNNEI. J gave up 3 bases and V 7 bases, and 7 bases lay outside the gene matches. The CDR3 spells CASKTGGVGYEQYV. The CDR3 DNA follows: TGTGCCAGCAAAACAGGGGGCGTGGGCTACGAGCAGTACGTC.

This clone has a single count. The V and J genes are TRBV28 and TRBJ1-5; 7 positions agree with TRBD1. V lost 6 bases to trimming and J lost 6 bases; unmatched junction nucleotides: 5. Germline CDR1 is MDHEN and CDR2 is SYDVKM. This CDR3 is 13 amino acids long. The CDR3 nucleotides are TGTGCCAGCAGAAGACAGGGAGGTCAGCCCCAGCATTTT. It codes for CASRRQGGQPQHF.

The chain links TRBV9 to TRBJ1-4, with TRBD1 matching over 7 bases. The CDR3 sequence is 15 residues long. In germline, CDR1 is SGDLS, CDR2 YYNGEE. V lost 4 bases to trimming and J lost 4 bases; unmatched junction nucleotides: 7. The CDR3 reads CASSMTGQRNEKLFF. Written as DNA, the CDR3 is TGTGCCAGCAGCATGACGGGACAGCGTAATGAAAAACTGTTTTTT.

A single count supports this clone. The chain employs TRBV4-1 and TRBJ2-5, with no clear D. CDR1 MGHRA and CDR2 YSYEKL come from the germline V gene. With 3 bases removed from V and 5 bases from J, the gap between germline ends came to 7 bases. The CDR3 has 12 residues. CDR3 nucleotides: TGCGCCAGCAGCCACGATCGGGAGACCCAGTACTTC. It encodes CASSHDRETQYF.

The chain couples TRBV6-5 to TRBJ2-7, with TRBD1 as a possible D gene (7 bases). The ends were cut back, 0 bases at V and 7 bases at J, with 16 bases in the middle. The CDR3 length is 15 residues. CDR1 is MNHEY and CDR2 is SVGAGI in the germline V gene. The CDR3 protein is CASSYSRGQSWEQYF. The CDR3, as DNA: TGTGCCAGCAGTTACTCGCGGGGACAGTCATGGGAGCAGTACTTC.

The chain has TRBV15 and TRBJ2-1; TRBD1 agrees at 7 bases. The V and J ends lost 3 bases and 5 bases, in that order; junction bases with no gene match: 13. This CDR3 is built from 17 residues. The germline gives CDR1 LNHNV, CDR2 YYDKDF (reference sequence). The chain's CDR3 is CATSSPRRTGANNEQFF. DNA of the CDR3: TGTGCCACCAGCAGCCCCAGGCGCACAGGGGCCAACAATGAGCAGTTCTTC.

This sequence joins TRBV28 and TRBJ1-2; D remains unclear. The CDR3 has 11 residues. Looked up from germline, CDR1 is MDHEN and CDR2 is SYDVKM. V lost 3 bases to trimming and J lost 4 bases, with 3 bases between them. CDR3 in amino acids: CASSFRYGYTF. As DNA, the CDR3 is TGTGCCAGCAGTTTTCGCTATGGCTACACCTTC.

V gene TRBV7-8 combines with J gene TRBJ1-6; a possible D gene is TRBD1 (6 bases). V was clipped by 4 bases and J by 9 bases, with 16 bases between them. Germline values: CDR1 SGHVS, CDR2 FQNEAQ. The CDR3 has 15 residues. The CDR3 DNA reads TGTGCCAGCAGCTGGACAGCCTCGGGAGGTTCACCCCTCCACTTT. It codes for CASSWTASGGSPLHF.

This chain joins TRBV4-3 and TRBJ2-1, with D tentatively TRBD2 (6 bases). The CDR3 runs 15 residues. Per the germline V gene, CDR1 is LGHNA and CDR2 is YSLEER. The germline V and J ends were trimmed by 0 bases and 3 bases, with 9 bases remaining between them. CDR3 in amino acids: CASSQDAGNYNEQFF. Here the CDR3 DNA reads TGCGCCAGCAGCCAAGATGCGGGGAACTACAATGAGCAGTTCTTC.

The chain links TRBV2 to TRBJ1-2, with D unclear. Germline V gene lookup returns CDR1 SNHLY and CDR2 FYNNEI. V was clipped by 0 bases and J by 4 bases, with 9 bases between them. The CDR3 loop spans 14 amino acids. CDR3 amino acids: CASSEARGSYGYTF. CDR3 sequence (DNA): TGTGCCAGCAGTGAAGCGCGGGGTAGCTATGGCTACACCTTC.

The rearrangement joins TRBV9 to TRBJ2-1; 11 nucleotides agree with TRBD2. Looked up from germline, CDR1 is SGDLS and CDR2 is YYNGEE. The CDR3 runs 18 residues. J was trimmed by 0 bases and V by 4 bases; bases with no gene match: 9. The CDR3 DNA is TGTGCCAGCAGCTCCAGACTAGCGGGGCAAACCTCCTACAATGAGCAGTTCTTC. Protein product: CASSSRLAGQTSYNEQFF. Based on the CDR3 plus reference TRBV9 and TRBJ2-1, the full variable domain is DSGVTQTPKHLITATGQRVTLRCSPRSGDLSVYWYQQSLDQGLQFLIQYYNGEERAKGNILERFSAQQFPDLHSELNLSSLELGDSALYFCASSSRLAGQTSYNEQFFGPGTRLTVL.

The J gene is TRBJ2-1, the V gene TRBV6-5, with D tentatively TRBD2 (7 bases). V was shortened by 7 bases and J by 7 bases, with 20 bases between the two germline ends. The CDR3 covers 15 residues. Germline V CDR1 and CDR2: MNHEY, SVGAGI. The CDR3 nucleotides read TGTGCCAGCAACCCTCGCGGGGGCCGATTTAATGAGCAGTTCTTC. Translation gives CASNPRGGRFNEQFF.

The V gene is TRBV6-4, the J gene TRBJ1-3; no clear D. This CDR3 spans 15 amino acids. In germline, CDR1 is MRHNA, CDR2 SNTAGT. Trimming shortened V by 4 bases and J by 0 bases, and 10 bases separated the two germline ends. For the CDR3, the DNA is TGTGCCAGCAGTGTTAAACATGGCTCTGGAAACACCATATATTTT. Its translation: CASSVKHGSGNTIYF.